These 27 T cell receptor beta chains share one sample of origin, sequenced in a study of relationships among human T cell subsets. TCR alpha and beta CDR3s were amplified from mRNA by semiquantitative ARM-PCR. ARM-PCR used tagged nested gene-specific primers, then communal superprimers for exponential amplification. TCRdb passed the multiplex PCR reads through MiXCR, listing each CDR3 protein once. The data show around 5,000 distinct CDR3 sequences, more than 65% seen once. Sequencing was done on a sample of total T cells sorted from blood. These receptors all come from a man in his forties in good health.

The chain's CDR3 is CASSLGGGYEQYF. The CDR3 nucleotides read TGTGCCAGCAGCCTGGGCGGCGGCTACGAGCAGTACTTC. The chain carries TRBV12-3 or TRBV12-4 and TRBJ2-7; D call uncertain. V was trimmed by 6 bases and J by 3 bases, leaving 12 bases between them. The CDR3 consists of 13 residues.

The CDR3 reads CASSLRGLQETQYF. The CDR3, as DNA: TGCGCCAGCAGTCTCAGGGGACTCCAAGAGACCCAGTACTTC. The chain links TRBV4-1 to TRBJ2-5, with D perhaps matching TRBD1 or TRBD2 (6 bases each). The CDR3 covers 14 residues. Germline V gives CDR1 MGHRA, CDR2 YSYEKL. V lost 6 bases to trimming and J lost 1 base, with 12 bases between them.

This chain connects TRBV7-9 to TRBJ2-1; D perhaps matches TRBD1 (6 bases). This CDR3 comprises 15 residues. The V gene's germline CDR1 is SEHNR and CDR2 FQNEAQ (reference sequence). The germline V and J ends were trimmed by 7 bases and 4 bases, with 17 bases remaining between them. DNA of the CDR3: TGTGCCAGCACCTCCGGTCAGGGACAATACAATGAGCAGTTCTTC. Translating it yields CASTSGQGQYNEQFF.

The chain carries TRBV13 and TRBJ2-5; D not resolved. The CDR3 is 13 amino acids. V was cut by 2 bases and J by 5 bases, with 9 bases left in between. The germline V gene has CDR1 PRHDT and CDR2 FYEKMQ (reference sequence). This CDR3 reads CASSLRLGETQYF. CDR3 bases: TGTGCCAGCAGCTTACGGCTAGGGGAGACCCAGTACTTC.

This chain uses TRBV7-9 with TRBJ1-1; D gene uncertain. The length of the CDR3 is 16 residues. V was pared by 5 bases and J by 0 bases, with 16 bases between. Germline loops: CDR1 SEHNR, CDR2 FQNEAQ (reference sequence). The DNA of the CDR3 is TGTGCCAGCAGCAACCCCGGCGCAGCCTTGAACACTGAAGCTTTCTTT. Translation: CASSNPGAALNTEAFF. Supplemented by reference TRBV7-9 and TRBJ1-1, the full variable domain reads DTGVSQNPRHKITKRGQNVTFRCDPISEHNRLYWYRQTLGQGPEFLTYFQNEAQLEKSRLLSDRFSAERPKGSFSTLEIQRTEQGDSAMYLCASSNPGAALNTEAFFGQGTRLTVV.

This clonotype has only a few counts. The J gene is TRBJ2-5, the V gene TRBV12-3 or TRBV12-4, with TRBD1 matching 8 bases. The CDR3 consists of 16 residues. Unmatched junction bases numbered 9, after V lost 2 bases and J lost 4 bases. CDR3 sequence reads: CASSLLLRGQGETQYF. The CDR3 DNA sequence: TGTGCCAGCAGTTTACTACTCAGGGGGCAGGGAGAGACCCAGTACTTC.

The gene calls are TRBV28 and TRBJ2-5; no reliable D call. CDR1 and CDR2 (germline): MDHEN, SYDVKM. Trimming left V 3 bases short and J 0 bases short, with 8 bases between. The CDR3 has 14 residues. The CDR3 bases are TGTGCCAGCAGTTTGATGCTCCACCAAGAGACCCAGTACTTC. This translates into CASSLMLHQETQYF.

The CDR3 DNA follows: TGCAGTGCTAGTTGGCGACTAGCGGGGACCCCGTCCGAGCAGTACTTC. Amino acid sequence: CSASWRLAGTPSEQYF. The genes are TRBV20-1 and TRBJ2-7; 11 nucleotides agree with TRBD2. V was pared by 3 bases and J by 6 bases, with 13 bases of the junction left unmatched. Germline CDR1 is DFQATT and CDR2 is SNEGSKA (reference sequence). The CDR3 length is 16 residues.

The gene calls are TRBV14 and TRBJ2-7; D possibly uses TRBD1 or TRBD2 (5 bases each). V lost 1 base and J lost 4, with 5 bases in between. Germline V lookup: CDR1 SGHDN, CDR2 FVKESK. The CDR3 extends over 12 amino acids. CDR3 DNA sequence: TGTGCCAGCAGCCAAGGGGGGTACGAGCAGTACTTC. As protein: CASSQGGYEQYF.

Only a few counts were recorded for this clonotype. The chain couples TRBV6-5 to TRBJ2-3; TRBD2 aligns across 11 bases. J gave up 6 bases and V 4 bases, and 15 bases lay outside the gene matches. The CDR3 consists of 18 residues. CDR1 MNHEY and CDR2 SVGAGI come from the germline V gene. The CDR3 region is CASSSREPLAGGRDTQYF. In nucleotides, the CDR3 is TGTGCCAGCAGTTCTCGAGAACCGCTAGCGGGAGGACGGGATACGCAGTATTTT.

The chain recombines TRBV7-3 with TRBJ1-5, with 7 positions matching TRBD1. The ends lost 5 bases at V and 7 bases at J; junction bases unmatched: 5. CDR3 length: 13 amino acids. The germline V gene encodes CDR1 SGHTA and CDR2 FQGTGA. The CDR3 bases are TGTGCCAGCAGCCTAGACAGGGCCCAGCCCCAGCATTTT. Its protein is CASSLDRAQPQHF.

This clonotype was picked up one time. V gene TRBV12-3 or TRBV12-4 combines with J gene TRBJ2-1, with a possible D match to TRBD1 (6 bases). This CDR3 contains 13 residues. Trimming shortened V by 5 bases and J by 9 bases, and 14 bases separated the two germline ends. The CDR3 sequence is CASSPNRVGEQFF. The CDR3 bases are TGTGCCAGCAGTCCAAACAGGGTCGGTGAGCAGTTCTTC.

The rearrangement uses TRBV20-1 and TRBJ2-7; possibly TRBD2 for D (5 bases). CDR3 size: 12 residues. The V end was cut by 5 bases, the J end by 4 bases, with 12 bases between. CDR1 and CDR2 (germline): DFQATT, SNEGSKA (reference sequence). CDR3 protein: CSAPDTGYEQYF. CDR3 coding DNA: TGCAGTGCTCCCGACACGGGGTACGAGCAGTACTTC.

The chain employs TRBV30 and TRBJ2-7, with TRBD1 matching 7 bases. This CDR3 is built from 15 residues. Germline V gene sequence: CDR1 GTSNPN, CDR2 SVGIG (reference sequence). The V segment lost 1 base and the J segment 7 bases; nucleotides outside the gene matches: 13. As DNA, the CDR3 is TGTGCCTGGAGTGCCACAGGGGTGGACTCGGGGGAGCAGTACTTC. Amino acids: CAWSATGVDSGEQYF.

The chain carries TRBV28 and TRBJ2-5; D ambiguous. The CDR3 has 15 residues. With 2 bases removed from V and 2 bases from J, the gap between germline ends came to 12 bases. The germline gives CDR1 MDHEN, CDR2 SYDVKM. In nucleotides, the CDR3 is TGTGCCAGCAGTTTAGTGGGCAGACGACAAGAGACCCAGTACTTC. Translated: CASSLVGRRQETQYF.

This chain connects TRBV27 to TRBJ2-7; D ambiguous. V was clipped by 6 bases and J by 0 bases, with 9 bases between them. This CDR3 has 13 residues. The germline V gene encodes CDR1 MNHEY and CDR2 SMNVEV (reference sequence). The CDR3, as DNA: TGTGCCAGCAGGTCCCTGAGCTCCTACGAGCAGTACTTC. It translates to CASRSLSSYEQYF.

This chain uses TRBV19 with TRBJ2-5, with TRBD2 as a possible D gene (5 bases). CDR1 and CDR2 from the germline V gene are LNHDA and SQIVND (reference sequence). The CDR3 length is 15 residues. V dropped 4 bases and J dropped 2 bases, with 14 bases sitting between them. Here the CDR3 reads CASSTLAGGQETQYF. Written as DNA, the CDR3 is TGTGCCAGTAGTACCCTGGCCGGCGGGCAAGAGACCCAGTACTTC.

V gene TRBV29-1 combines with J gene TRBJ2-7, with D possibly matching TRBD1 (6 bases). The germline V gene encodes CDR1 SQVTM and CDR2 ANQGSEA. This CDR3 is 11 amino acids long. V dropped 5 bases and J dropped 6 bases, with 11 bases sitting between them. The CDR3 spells CSVRTVAEQYF. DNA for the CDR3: TGCAGCGTTCGGACAGTTGCCGAGCAGTACTTC.

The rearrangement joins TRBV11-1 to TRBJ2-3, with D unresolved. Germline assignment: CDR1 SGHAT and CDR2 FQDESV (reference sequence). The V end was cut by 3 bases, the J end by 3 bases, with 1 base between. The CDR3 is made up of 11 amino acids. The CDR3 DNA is TGTGCCAGCAGCTTTACAGATACGCAGTATTTT. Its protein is CASSFTDTQYF. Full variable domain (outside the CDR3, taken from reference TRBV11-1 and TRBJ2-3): EAEVAQSPRYKITEKSQAVAFWCDPISGHATLYWYRQILGQGPELLVQFQDESVVDDSQLPKDRFSAERLKGVDSTLKIQPAELGDSAMYLCASSFTDTQYFGPGTRLTVL.

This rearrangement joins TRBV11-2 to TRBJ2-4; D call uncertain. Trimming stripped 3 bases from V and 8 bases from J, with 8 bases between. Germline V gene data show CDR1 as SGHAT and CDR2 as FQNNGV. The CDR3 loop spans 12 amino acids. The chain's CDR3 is CASSFSSDIQYF. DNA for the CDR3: TGTGCCAGCAGCTTCAGTTCTGACATTCAGTACTTC.

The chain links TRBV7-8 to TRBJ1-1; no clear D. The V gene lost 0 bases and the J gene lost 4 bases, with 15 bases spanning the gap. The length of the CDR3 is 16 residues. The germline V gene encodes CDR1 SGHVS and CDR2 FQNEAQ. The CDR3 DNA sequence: TGTGCCAGCAGCTTAGCTCTAGGGCGACGGAGCACTGAAGCTTTCTTT. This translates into CASSLALGRRSTEAFF.

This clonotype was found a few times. CDR3 DNA: TGTGCCAGCAGTCTAGGGTCCAGGACCAATGAGCAGTTCTTC. Translating it yields CASSLGSRTNEQFF. This chain joins TRBV7-8 and TRBJ2-1, with no clear D. Germline assignment: CDR1 SGHVS and CDR2 FQNEAQ. The CDR3 consists of 14 residues. V was trimmed by 6 bases and J by 6 bases, leaving 15 bases between them.

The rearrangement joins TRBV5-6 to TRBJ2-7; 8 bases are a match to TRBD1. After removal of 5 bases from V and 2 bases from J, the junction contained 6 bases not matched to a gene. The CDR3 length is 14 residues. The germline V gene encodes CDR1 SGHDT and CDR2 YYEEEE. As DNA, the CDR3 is TGTGCCAGCAGGGCCGACAGGGGCCCCTACGAGCAGTACTTC. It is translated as CASRADRGPYEQYF.

The CDR3 loop reads CASSLTGRGPTDTQYF. The DNA of the CDR3 is TGTGCCAGCAGCTTAACGGGCCGAGGGCCCACAGATACGCAGTATTTT. The chain combines TRBV7-8 with TRBJ2-3, with D perhaps TRBD2 (5 bases). V lost 2 bases and J 2 bases, leaving 14 bases between the germline ends. CDR1 SGHVS and CDR2 FQNEAQ come from the germline V gene. The CDR3 has 16 amino acids.

The CDR3 loop is CASSHAGTGVYNEQFF. The CDR3 DNA reads as TGTGCCAGCAGCCACGCCGGGACGGGAGTTTACAATGAGCAGTTCTTC. V gene TRBV7-9 combines with J gene TRBJ2-1, with a tentative D call TRBD2 (6 bases). The length of the CDR3 is 16 residues. Germline assignment: CDR1 SEHNR and CDR2 FQNEAQ (reference sequence). Trimming pared 5 bases from V and 4 bases from J, leaving 18 bases between. Full variable domain (rest looked up from reference TRBV7-9 and TRBJ2-1): DTGVSQNPRHKITKRGQNVTFRCDPISEHNRLYWYRQTLGQGPEFLTYFQNEAQLEKSRLLSDRFSAERPKGSFSTLEIQRTEQGDSAMYLCASSHAGTGVYNEQFFGPGTRLTVL.

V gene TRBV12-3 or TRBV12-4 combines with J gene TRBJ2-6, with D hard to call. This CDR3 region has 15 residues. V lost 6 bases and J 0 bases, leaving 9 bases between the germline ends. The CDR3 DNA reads TGTGCCAGCAGCGTTAAGCTCTCTGGGGCCAACGTCCTGACTTTC. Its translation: CASSVKLSGANVLTF.

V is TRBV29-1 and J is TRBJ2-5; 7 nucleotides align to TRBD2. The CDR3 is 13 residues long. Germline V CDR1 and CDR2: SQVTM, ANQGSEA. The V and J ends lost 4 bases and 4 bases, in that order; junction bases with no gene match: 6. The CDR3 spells CSVGIWGGETQYF. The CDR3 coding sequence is TGCAGCGTTGGTATTTGGGGGGGAGAGACCCAGTACTTC.